This T cell receptor (beta chain) was found in a study of technical replicates of blood from a few donors. Clones were sequenced by immunoSEQ multiplex PCR, and TCRdb holds only the in-frame ones, with some missing. The sample lists about 84,000 clones; around 90% were seen once. The CDR3 spans 13 residues. Trimming shortened V by 4 bases and J by 9 bases, and 14 bases separated the two germline ends. The germline V gene has CDR1 SGHRS and CDR2 YFSETQ. The source material was T cells isolated from PBMCs. The rearrangement joins TRBV5-1 to TRBJ2-1, with D maybe TRBD2 (7 bases). The TCR comes from a human donor in good health. DNA for the CDR3: TGCGCCAGCAGCGTCGGGGGGCCATTTGAGCAGTTCTTC. Protein sequence: CASSVGGPFEQFF. Variable domain in full (rest from reference TRBV5-1 and TRBJ2-1): KAGVTQTPRYLIKTRGQQVTLSCSPISGHRSVSWYQQTPGQGLQFLFEYFSETQRNKGNFPGRFSGRQFSNSRSEMNVSTLELGDSALYLCASSVGGPFEQFFGPGTRLTVL.